One sample yielded the 28 T cell receptor beta chains listed below, sequenced in a study of blood T cells in healthy people across ages. With a J-beta primer mix and a sample-barcoded 5' primer, a second PCR ran roughly 6 to 11 cycles. TCRdb used MiXCR to reprocess the 5' RACE reads, holding one entry per CDR3 protein. Among about 1,000,000 distinct CDR3 sequences, roughly 45% were seen once, and the ten largest hold 18%. The sequencing sample was made of blood. Every receptor here comes from an older woman in good health.

This chain links TRBV11-3 with TRBJ1-1; D ambiguous. This CDR3 is 13 amino acids long. Trimming stripped 5 bases from V and 5 bases from J, with 12 bases between. CDR1 is SGHNT, CDR2 YENEEA, per germline. CDR3 DNA sequence: TGTGCCAGCAGCCCCCAGGCGGGGACTGAAGCTTTCTTT. Translating gives CASSPQAGTEAFF. Full variable domain (outside the CDR3, taken from reference TRBV11-3 and TRBJ1-1): EAGVVQSPRYKIIEKKQPVAFWCNPISGHNTLYWYLQNLGQGPELLIRYENEEAVDDSQLPKDRFSAERLKGVDSTLKIQPAELGDSAVYLCASSPQAGTEAFFGQGTRLTVV.

This clonotype was recorded many times. V and J are TRBV7-9 and TRBJ2-3, with D hard to call. The CDR3 totals 14 residues. Trimming took off 2 bases at V and 2 bases at J, with 8 bases between the two ends. Germline CDR1 reads SEHNR; CDR2 reads FQNEAQ (reference sequence). CDR3 protein: CASSLQSNTDTQYF. As DNA, the CDR3 is TGTGCCAGCAGCTTACAGAGCAACACAGATACGCAGTATTTT.

V is TRBV28 and J is TRBJ2-4, with D maybe TRBD1 (6 bases). V gave up 8 bases and J gave up 13 bases, with 18 bases separating them. Germline assignment: CDR1 MDHEN and CDR2 SYDVKM. The length of the CDR3 is 12 residues. DNA of the CDR3: TGTGCCAGCGTCGGGACATCAAGCAAGCAGTACTTC. This translates into CASVGTSSKQYF.

This clonotype was picked up many times. This sequence joins TRBV27 and TRBJ1-2; weak D call: TRBD1 (5 bases). CDR1 is MNHEY, CDR2 SMNVEV, per germline (reference sequence). Trimming removed 3 bases from V and 2 bases from J, with 7 bases in between. The CDR3 extends over 13 amino acids. The CDR3 DNA reads TGTGCCAGCAGTTTGTCAGGGAACTATGGCTACACCTTC. Protein product: CASSLSGNYGYTF.

This clonotype was detected a few times. V usage is TRBV29-1 and J usage is TRBJ2-3; 9 bases agree with TRBD2. CDR3 length: 16 amino acids. V shed 8 bases and J 4 bases; nucleotides not matched to a gene: 16. The germline V gene encodes CDR1 SQVTM and CDR2 ANQGSEA. CDR3 DNA: TGCAGCACTAGCCCCGGGGCGGGAGGGCAGGCAGATACGCAGTATTTT. It codes for CSTSPGAGGQADTQYF.

The rearrangement uses TRBV6-2 or TRBV6-3 and TRBJ2-7, with no clear D. Trimming stripped 4 bases from V and 0 bases from J, with 13 bases between. CDR1 MNHEY and CDR2 SVGEGT come from the germline V gene. The CDR3 extends over 15 amino acids. The CDR3 nucleotides read TGTGCCAGCAGTTTCAACCCGGCACCCTCCTACGAGCAGTACTTC. This codes for CASSFNPAPSYEQYF.

The chain recombines TRBV6-1 with TRBJ1-5; D is perhaps TRBD1 (6 bases). The CDR3 loop spans 14 amino acids. In germline, CDR1 is MNHNS, CDR2 SASEGT. The V gene lost 1 base and the J gene lost 9 bases, with 13 bases spanning the gap. CDR3 loop: CASSEGTAVVPQHF. The CDR3 nucleotides are TGTGCCAGCAGTGAAGGGACAGCGGTCGTGCCCCAGCATTTT.

This chain links TRBV7-6 with TRBJ2-5; the D call may be TRBD1 or TRBD2 (5 bases each). V gave up 5 bases and J gave up 1 base, with 17 bases separating them. The CDR3 is 16 amino acids. The germline V gene encodes CDR1 SGHVS and CDR2 FNYEAQ. Here the CDR3 DNA reads TGTGCCAGCAGCATCAGGCCCGCCGGGGCCCAAGAGACCCAGTACTTC. As protein: CASSIRPAGAQETQYF.

This clonotype occurred a few times. V and J are TRBV30 and TRBJ2-5; tentative D call: TRBD1 (6 bases). This CDR3 contains 13 residues. V gave up 8 bases and J gave up 4 bases, with 17 bases separating them. Germline assignment: CDR1 GTSNPN and CDR2 SVGIG (reference sequence). The CDR3 bases are TGTGCCCAAACCAAGGGGGATCTAGAGACCCAGTACTTC. This encodes CAQTKGDLETQYF.

This clonotype came up once. The chain combines TRBV27 with TRBJ1-5, with TRBD1 matching 8 bases. The ends lost 8 bases at V and 0 bases at J; junction bases unmatched: 9. CDR1 is MNHEY, CDR2 SMNVEV, per germline (reference sequence). This CDR3 has 16 residues. The DNA of the CDR3 is TGTGCCAGCCGACAGGGGCCCACGTATAGCAATCAGCCCCAGCATTTT. It is translated as CASRQGPTYSNQPQHF.

This clonotype was counted between two and nine times. The chain uses TRBV7-8 and TRBJ2-1; possibly TRBD2 for D (5 bases). This CDR3 has 15 residues. The V end lost 1 base, the J end lost 5 bases, and 12 bases lay between the germline ends. Germline assignment: CDR1 SGHVS and CDR2 FQNEAQ. CDR3 DNA sequence: TGTGCCAGCAGCTTAGTTTGGGCGGGCCACAATGAGCAGTTCTTC. This gives the protein CASSLVWAGHNEQFF.

This chain uses TRBV10-2 with TRBJ2-1; tentatively, D is TRBD2 (5 bases). Trimming pared 7 bases from V and 0 bases from J, leaving 10 bases between. CDR1 is WSHSY and CDR2 is SAAADI in the germline V gene. The CDR3 is 14 amino acids. The CDR3 protein is CASTLASSYNEQFF. DNA of the CDR3: TGCGCCAGCACCTTAGCGAGCTCCTACAATGAGCAGTTCTTC.

This chain uses TRBV3-1 with TRBJ2-5; the D gene is possibly TRBD2 (5 bases). This CDR3 spans 13 amino acids. The V end lost 0 bases, the J end lost 9 bases, and 11 bases lay between the germline ends. CDR1 LGHDT and CDR2 YNNKEL come from the germline V gene (reference sequence). CDR3 nucleotide sequence: TGTGCCAGCAGCCAAGATCTTGGGAGTCCCCAGTACTTC. This sequence encodes CASSQDLGSPQYF.

This chain joins TRBV5-6 and TRBJ2-5; tentatively, D is TRBD2 (6 bases). Germline loops: CDR1 SGHDT, CDR2 YYEEEE. The length of the CDR3 is 16 residues. Trimming removed 1 base from V and 1 base from J, with 14 bases in between. The CDR3 region has the DNA TGTGCCAGCAGCTTGCCCTTGGCGGGACCCCAAGAGACCCAGTACTTC. Translating it yields CASSLPLAGPQETQYF.

This clonotype was seen a handful of times. The genes are TRBV20-1 and TRBJ2-5, with TRBD2 matching over 8 bases. Germline V gives CDR1 DFQATT, CDR2 SNEGSKA (reference sequence). This CDR3 comprises 14 residues. Trimming removed 2 bases from V and 11 bases from J; junction bases left unmatched: 13. The CDR3 nucleotides read TGCAGTGCTAGATCCCCCGGGAGGGCCTGGGAGCAGTACTTC. The encoded protein is CSARSPGRAWEQYF.

This chain uses TRBV20-1 with TRBJ2-7, with D perhaps given as TRBD1 or TRBD2 (5 bases each). V lost 6 bases and J 1 base, leaving 22 bases between the germline ends. CDR3 length equals 16 residues. Per the germline V gene, CDR1 is DFQATT and CDR2 is SNEGSKA (reference sequence). In nucleotides, the CDR3 is TGCAGTGCCATAGATTGGCTGGGACGTTCATCCTACGAGCAGTACTTC. Translated: CSAIDWLGRSSYEQYF.

The rearrangement uses TRBV7-2 and TRBJ2-3; TRBD2 agrees at 13 bases. V lost 5 bases to trimming and J lost 5 bases; unmatched junction nucleotides: 7. Germline values: CDR1 SGHTA, CDR2 FQGNSA. This CDR3 is 16 amino acids long. The CDR3 reads CASSRGLAGYGDTQYF. CDR3 sequence (DNA): TGTGCCAGCAGCAGGGGACTAGCGGGATACGGAGATACGCAGTATTTT.

V gene TRBV12-3 or TRBV12-4 combines with J gene TRBJ2-7; D is unclear. Trimming removed 7 bases at V and 2 bases at J, with 12 bases between. This CDR3 region has 13 residues. The CDR3 DNA is TGTGCCAGCAACCTAGGACCTACCTACGAGCAGTACTTC. Residues: CASNLGPTYEQYF.

Turning to this clonotype: A read error is possible here, since a much larger clone lies one base away. The chain couples TRBV3-1 to TRBJ1-2; D unresolved. Germline assignment: CDR1 LGHDT and CDR2 YNNKEL (reference sequence). The CDR3 consists of 14 residues. V was clipped by 1 base and J by 6 bases, with 12 bases between them. CDR3 coding DNA: TGTGCCAGCAGCCAAGGATCTGGTTACCATGGCTACACCTTC. It is translated as CASSQGSGYHGYTF.

The table lists this clonotype with a few counts. The genes are TRBV16 and TRBJ1-2; D is possibly TRBD1 (6 bases). The CDR3 is made up of 14 amino acids. The ends were cut back, 4 bases at V and 4 bases at J, with 13 bases in the middle. The germline gives CDR1 KGHSY, CDR2 FQNENV. CDR3 bases: TGTGCCAGCAGCCCCGCAGGGGAGCTCTATGGCTACACCTTC. Encoded protein: CASSPAGELYGYTF.

The chain couples TRBV14 to TRBJ2-7, with unresolved D. Germline lookup yields CDR1 SGHDN and CDR2 FVKESK. V dropped 3 bases and J dropped 3 bases, with 15 bases sitting between them. The CDR3 has 15 amino acids. Written as DNA, the CDR3 is TGTGCCAGCAGCCACGACCGTCAAAAGGTCTACGAGCAGTACTTC. It specifies CASSHDRQKVYEQYF.

This clonotype was observed a single time. The chain employs TRBV20-1 and TRBJ2-1; 7 bases match TRBD1. V shed 0 bases and J 8 bases; nucleotides not matched to a gene: 7. This CDR3 contains 14 residues. CDR1 DFQATT and CDR2 SNEGSKA come from the germline V gene (reference sequence). This chain's CDR3 is CSARELTGRHEQFF. The CDR3 nucleotides are TGCAGTGCTAGAGAATTGACAGGGCGGCATGAGCAGTTCTTC.

There are a few counts of this clonotype. The chain joins TRBV19 to TRBJ2-7, with TRBD1 identical over 9 bases. The CDR3 spans 14 residues. The germline V gene has CDR1 LNHDA and CDR2 SQIVND (reference sequence). With V trimmed by 5 bases and J by 2 bases, 4 bases remained unmatched. For the CDR3, the DNA is TGTGCCAGTAGTGGACAGGGGTGGACCTACGAGCAGTACTTC. Translation: CASSGQGWTYEQYF.

The CDR3 nucleotides are TGTGCCAGCACGGTCCGGGGGGGCACTGAAGCTTTCTTT. This sequence encodes CASTVRGGTEAFF. The chain combines TRBV6-5 with TRBJ1-1; tentative D call: TRBD1 (5 bases). Germline values: CDR1 MNHEY, CDR2 SVGAGI. CDR3 length equals 13 residues. Trimming pared 7 bases from V and 4 bases from J, leaving 13 bases between.

CDR3: CASSSSETGELFF. The CDR3 bases are TGTGCCAGCAGCAGTAGCGAGACCGGGGAGCTGTTTTTT. This chain uses TRBV11-3 with TRBJ2-2; tentatively, D is TRBD2 (5 bases). Trimming took off 5 bases at V and 5 bases at J, with 9 bases between the two ends. The CDR3 consists of 13 residues. Per germline, CDR1 SGHNT and CDR2 YENEEA.

The chain links TRBV20-1 to TRBJ2-4; D not resolved. V was cut by 1 base and J by 9 bases, with 10 bases left in between. CDR1 and CDR2 from the germline V gene are DFQATT and SNEGSKA (reference sequence). The CDR3 contains 12 residues. CDR3 sequence reads: CSARAVAGIQYF. In DNA, the CDR3 is TGCAGTGCTAGAGCGGTCGCCGGCATTCAGTACTTC.

V and J are TRBV5-1 and TRBJ2-5; TRBD2 aligns across 9 bases. V dropped 4 bases and J dropped 11; count of bases not matched to a gene: 18. CDR1 and CDR2 (germline): SGHRS, YFSETQ. The CDR3 consists of 16 residues. CDR3 residues: CASSGGSGSRTNEQYF. CDR3 sequence (DNA): TGCGCCAGCAGCGGGGGTAGCGGGAGTCGGACCAATGAGCAGTACTTC.

The chain has TRBV29-1 and TRBJ2-3; tentative D call: TRBD2 (6 bases). With 3 bases removed from V and 5 bases from J, the gap between germline ends came to 12 bases. Germline CDR1 and CDR2: SQVTM and ANQGSEA. This CDR3 is 13 amino acids long. The CDR3 nucleotides read TGCAGCGTTGAGACTCAGGGAGGAGATACGCAGTATTTT. Protein product: CSVETQGGDTQYF.